This T cell receptor (beta chain) was found in a study of beta chain features in type 1 diabetes. Study-wide results and caveats: All four CD4+ subsets from Type 1 diabetes patients carried moderately but significantly shorter TCRB CDR3s. Naive, central memory and Treg TCRB repertoires appeared more alike in patients than in healthy donors.

Germline lookup yields CDR1 SGHDN and CDR2 FVKESK. The V end lost 2 bases, the J end lost 3 bases, and 6 bases lay between the germline ends. The CDR3 totals 13 residues. About this clone itself: Its antigen is not known. The sample has other DNA sequences that encode this CDR3 too.

The investigators reverse transcribed all of the isolated RNA, so they sequenced expressed TCRB transcripts. Profiling relied on immunoSEQ multiplex PCR, and the TCRdb table lists in-frame clones only, not all of them. Of 300,000 or so clones listed, 9.3% were seen once; the top ten hold approximately 1%. One heparinised blood draw, averaging about 0.11 L, came from each donor. J is TRBJ2-3 and V is TRBV14; no clear D. The receptor was derived from a man aged 30-40 years with type 1 diabetes. The specimen was central memory CD4+ T cells from blood. Written as DNA, the CDR3 is TGTGCCAGCAGCCAAAGGCTTACAGATACGCAGTATTTT. Protein product: CASSQRLTDTQYF. Using reference TRBV14 and TRBJ2-3 for the parts outside the CDR3, the full variable domain is EAGVTQFPSHSVIEKGQTVTLRCDPISGHDNLYWYRRVMGKEIKFLLHFVKESKQDESGMPNNRFLAERTGGTYSTLKVQPAELEDSGVYFCASSQRLTDTQYFGPGTRLTVL.